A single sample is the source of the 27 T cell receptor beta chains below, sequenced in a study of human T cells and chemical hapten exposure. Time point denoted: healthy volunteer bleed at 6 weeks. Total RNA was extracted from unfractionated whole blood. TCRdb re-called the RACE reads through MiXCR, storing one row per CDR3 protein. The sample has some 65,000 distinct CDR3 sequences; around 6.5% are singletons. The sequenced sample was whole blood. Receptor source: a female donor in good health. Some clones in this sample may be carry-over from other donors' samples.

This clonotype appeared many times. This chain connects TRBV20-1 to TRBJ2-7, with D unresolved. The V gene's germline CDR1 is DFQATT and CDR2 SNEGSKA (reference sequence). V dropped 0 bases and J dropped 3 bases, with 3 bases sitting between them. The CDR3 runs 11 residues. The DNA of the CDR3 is TGCAGTGCTAGAGATTACTACGAGCAGTACTTC. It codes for CSARDYYEQYF.

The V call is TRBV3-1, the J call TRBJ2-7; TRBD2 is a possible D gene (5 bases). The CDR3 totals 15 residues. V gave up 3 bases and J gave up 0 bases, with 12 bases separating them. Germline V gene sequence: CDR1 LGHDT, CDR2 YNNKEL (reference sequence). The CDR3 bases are TGTGCCAGCAGCCACAGGACTCTTTCCTCCTACGAGCAGTACTTC. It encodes CASSHRTLSSYEQYF.

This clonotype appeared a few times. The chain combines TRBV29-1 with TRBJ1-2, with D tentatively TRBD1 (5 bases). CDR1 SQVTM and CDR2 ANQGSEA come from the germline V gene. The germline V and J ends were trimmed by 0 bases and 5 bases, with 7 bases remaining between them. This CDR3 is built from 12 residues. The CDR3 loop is CSVEDRAYGYTF. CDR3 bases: TGCAGCGTTGAAGACAGGGCTTATGGCTACACCTTC. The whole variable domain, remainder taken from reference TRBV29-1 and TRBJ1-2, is SAVISQKPSRDICQRGTSLTIQCQVDSQVTMMFWYRQQPGQSLTLIATANQGSEATYESGFVIDKFPISRPNLTFSTLTVSNMSPEDSSIYLCSVEDRAYGYTFGSGTRLTVV.

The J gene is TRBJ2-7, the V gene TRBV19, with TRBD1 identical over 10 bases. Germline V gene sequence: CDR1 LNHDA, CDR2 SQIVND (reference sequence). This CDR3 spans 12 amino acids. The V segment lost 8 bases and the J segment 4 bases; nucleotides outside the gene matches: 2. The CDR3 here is CASRDRGYEQYF. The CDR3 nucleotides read TGTGCCAGTCGGGACAGGGGTTACGAGCAGTACTTC.

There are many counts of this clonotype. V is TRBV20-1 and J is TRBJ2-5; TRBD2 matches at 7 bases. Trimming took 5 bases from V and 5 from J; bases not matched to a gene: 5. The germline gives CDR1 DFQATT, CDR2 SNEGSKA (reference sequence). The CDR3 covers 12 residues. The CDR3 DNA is TGCAGTGCTGAACTAGCGTTTGAGACCCAGTACTTC. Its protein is CSAELAFETQYF.

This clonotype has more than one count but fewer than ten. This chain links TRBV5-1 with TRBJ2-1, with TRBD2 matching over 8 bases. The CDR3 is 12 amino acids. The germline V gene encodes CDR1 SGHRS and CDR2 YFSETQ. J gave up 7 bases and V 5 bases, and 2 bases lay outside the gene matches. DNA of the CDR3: TGCGCCAGCAGAGGGACTAGAAATGAGCAGTTCTTC. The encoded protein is CASRGTRNEQFF.

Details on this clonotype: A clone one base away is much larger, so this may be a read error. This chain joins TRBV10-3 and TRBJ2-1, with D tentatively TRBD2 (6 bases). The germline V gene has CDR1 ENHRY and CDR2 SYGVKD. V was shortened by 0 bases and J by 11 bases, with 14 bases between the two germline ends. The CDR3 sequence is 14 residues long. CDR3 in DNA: TGTGCCATCAGTGAGTCGGAGGGCGCAAATAAGCAGTTCTTC. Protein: CAISESEGANKQFF.

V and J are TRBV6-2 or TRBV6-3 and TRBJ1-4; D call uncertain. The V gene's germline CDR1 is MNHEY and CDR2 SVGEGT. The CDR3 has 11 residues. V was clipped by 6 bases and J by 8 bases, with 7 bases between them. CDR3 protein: CASSQGEKLFF. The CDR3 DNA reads TGTGCCAGCAGCCAAGGCGAAAAACTGTTTTTT.

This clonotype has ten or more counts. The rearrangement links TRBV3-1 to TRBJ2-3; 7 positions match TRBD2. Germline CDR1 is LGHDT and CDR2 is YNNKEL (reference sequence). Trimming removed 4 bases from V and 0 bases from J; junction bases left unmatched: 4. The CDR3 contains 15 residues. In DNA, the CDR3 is TGTGCCAGCAGCCCCTCTAGCGGCAGCACAGATACGCAGTATTTT. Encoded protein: CASSPSSGSTDTQYF.

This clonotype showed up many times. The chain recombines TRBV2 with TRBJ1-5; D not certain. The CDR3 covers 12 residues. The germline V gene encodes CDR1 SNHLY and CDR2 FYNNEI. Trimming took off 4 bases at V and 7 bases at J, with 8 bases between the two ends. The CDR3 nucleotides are TGTGCCAGCAGTGCGGGATCCCAGCCCCAGCATTTT. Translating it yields CASSAGSQPQHF.

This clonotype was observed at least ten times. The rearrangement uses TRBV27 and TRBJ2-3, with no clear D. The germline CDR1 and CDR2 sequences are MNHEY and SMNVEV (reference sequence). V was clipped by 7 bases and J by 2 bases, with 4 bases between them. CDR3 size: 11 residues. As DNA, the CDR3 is TGTGCCAGCACCCTCACAGATACGCAGTATTTT. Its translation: CASTLTDTQYF.

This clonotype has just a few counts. DNA of the CDR3: TGTGCCAGCAGCCTAGACTACGAAACCTCTGGAAACACCATATATTTT. Its protein is CASSLDYETSGNTIYF. The genes are TRBV6-5 and TRBJ1-3; no definite D call. Per germline, CDR1 MNHEY and CDR2 SVGAGI. V lost 6 bases to trimming and J lost 0 bases, with 15 bases between them. The CDR3 runs to 16 residues.

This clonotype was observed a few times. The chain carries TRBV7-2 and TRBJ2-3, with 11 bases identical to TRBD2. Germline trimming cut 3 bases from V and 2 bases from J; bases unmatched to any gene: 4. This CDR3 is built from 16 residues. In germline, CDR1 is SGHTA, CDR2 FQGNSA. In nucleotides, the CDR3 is TGTGCCAGCAGCTTGGGACTAGCGGATCACACAGATACGCAGTATTTT. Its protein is CASSLGLADHTDTQYF.

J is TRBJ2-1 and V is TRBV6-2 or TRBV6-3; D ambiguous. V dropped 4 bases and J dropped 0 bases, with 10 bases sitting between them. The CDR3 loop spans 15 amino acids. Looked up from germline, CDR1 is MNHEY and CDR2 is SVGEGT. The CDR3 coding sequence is TGTGCCAGCAGTTTAGCCGCGAGCTCCTACAATGAGCAGTTCTTC. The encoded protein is CASSLAASSYNEQFF.

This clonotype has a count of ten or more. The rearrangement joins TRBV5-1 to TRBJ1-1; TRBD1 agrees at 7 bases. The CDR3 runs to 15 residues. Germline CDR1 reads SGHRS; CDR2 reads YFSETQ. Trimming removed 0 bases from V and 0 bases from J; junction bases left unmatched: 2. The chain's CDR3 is CASSLGQGMNTEAFF. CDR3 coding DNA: TGCGCCAGCAGCTTGGGACAGGGTATGAACACTGAAGCTTTCTTT.

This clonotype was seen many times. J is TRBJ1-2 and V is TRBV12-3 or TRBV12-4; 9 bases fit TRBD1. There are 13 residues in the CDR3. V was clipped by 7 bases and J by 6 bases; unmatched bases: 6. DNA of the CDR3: TGTGCCAGCAATAGGGGACAGGGCGATGGCTACACCTTC. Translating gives CASNRGQGDGYTF.

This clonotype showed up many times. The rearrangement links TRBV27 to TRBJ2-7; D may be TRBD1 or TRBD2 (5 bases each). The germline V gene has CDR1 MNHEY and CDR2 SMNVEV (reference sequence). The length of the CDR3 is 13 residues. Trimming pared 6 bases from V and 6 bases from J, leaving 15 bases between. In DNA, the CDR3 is TGTGCCAGCAGCCCCGACGGGGCCCCCGAGCAGTACTTC. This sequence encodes CASSPDGAPEQYF.

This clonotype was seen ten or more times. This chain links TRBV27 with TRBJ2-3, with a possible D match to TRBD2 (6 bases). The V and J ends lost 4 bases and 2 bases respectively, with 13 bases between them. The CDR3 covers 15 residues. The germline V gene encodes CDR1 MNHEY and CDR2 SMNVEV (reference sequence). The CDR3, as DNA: TGTGCCAGCAGTTCCGGGACTGCCCACACAGATACGCAGTATTTT. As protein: CASSSGTAHTDTQYF.

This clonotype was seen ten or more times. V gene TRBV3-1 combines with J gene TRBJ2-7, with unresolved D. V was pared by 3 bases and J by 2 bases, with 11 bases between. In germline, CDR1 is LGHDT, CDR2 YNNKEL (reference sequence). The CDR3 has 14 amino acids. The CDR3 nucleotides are TGTGCCAGCAGCCATACAGCGCTAGCCTACGAGCAGTACTTC. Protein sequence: CASSHTALAYEQYF.

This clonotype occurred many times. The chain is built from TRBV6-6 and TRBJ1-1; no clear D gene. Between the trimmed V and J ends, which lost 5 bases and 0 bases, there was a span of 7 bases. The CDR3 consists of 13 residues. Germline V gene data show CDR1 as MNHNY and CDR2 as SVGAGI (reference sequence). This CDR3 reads CASSPTVNTEAFF. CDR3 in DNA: TGTGCCAGCAGTCCTACAGTGAACACTGAAGCTTTCTTT.

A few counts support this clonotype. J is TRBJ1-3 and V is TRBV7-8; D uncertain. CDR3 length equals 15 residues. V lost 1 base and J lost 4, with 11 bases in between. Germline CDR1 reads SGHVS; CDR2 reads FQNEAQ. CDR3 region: CASSLGRQSGNTIYF. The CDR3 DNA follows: TGTGCCAGCAGCTTAGGTCGGCAGAGCGGAAACACCATATATTTT.

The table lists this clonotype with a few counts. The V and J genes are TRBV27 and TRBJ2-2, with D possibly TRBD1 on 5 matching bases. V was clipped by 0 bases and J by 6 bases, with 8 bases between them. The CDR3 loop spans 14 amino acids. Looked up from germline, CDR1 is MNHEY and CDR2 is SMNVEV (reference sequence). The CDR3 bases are TGTGCCAGCAGTTTATCACAGGTCGCCGGGGAGCTGTTTTTT. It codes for CASSLSQVAGELFF.

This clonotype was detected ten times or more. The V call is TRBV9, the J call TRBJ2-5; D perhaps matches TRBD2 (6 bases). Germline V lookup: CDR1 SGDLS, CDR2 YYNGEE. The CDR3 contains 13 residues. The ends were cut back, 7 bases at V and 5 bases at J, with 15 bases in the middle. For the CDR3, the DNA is TGTGCCAGCTCAAAATCGAGCGGGGAGACCCAGTACTTC. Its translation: CASSKSSGETQYF.

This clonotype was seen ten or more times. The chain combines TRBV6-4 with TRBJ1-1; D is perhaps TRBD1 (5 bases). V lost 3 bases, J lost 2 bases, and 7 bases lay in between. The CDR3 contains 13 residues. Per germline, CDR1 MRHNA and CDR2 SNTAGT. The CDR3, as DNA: TGTGCCAGCAGTGAAGGGGACAACACTGAAGCTTTCTTT. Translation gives CASSEGDNTEAFF.

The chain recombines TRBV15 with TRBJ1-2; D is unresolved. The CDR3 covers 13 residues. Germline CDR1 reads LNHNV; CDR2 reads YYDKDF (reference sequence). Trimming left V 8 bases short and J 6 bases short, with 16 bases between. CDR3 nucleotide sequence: TGTGCCACCTTTTCGGAGTCCGGAGATGGCTACACCTTC. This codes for CATFSESGDGYTF.

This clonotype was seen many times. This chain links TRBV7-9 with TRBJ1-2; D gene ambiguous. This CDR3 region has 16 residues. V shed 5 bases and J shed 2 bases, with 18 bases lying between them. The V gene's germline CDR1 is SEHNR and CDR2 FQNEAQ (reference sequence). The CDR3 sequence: CASSASPIRANYGYTF. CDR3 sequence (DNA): TGTGCCAGCAGCGCTTCTCCCATCAGAGCGAACTATGGCTACACCTTC. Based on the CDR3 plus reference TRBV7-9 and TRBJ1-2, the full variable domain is DTGVSQNPRHKITKRGQNVTFRCDPISEHNRLYWYRQTLGQGPEFLTYFQNEAQLEKSRLLSDRFSAERPKGSFSTLEIQRTEQGDSAMYLCASSASPIRANYGYTFGSGTRLTVV.

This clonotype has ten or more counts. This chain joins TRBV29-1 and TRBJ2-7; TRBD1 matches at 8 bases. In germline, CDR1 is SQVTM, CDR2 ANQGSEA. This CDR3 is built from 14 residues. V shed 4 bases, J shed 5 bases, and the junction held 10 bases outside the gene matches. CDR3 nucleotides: TGCAGCGTTGCCGTCTCCGGACAGGGTGACGAGCAGTACTTC. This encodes CSVAVSGQGDEQYF.